This TCR beta chain was captured in a study of T-cell reconstitution after alpha-beta-depleted transplantation in children. This clonotype was counted only a few times. Unique molecular identifiers were incorporated into the prepared TCRbeta library. TCRdb fed the PCR reads into MiXCR, producing one record per CDR3 protein. The table shows some 290,000 distinct CDR3 sequences, with nearly 10% occurring only once. Between the trimmed V and J ends, which lost 5 bases and 6 bases, there was a span of 14 bases. This CDR3 is 13 amino acids long. Germline values: CDR1 LGHNT, CDR2 FRNRAP. The sequence was obtained from a human donor who donated a stem cell graft to a child with SCID. V is TRBV12-5 and J is TRBJ2-7; D may be TRBD1 or TRBD2 (7 bases each). Sequencing was performed on PBMCs from the stem cell graft donor, taken from the stem cell graft. CDR3 protein: CASGLTGRVEQYF. The CDR3 DNA reads TGTGCTAGTGGTCTGACAGGGAGGGTCGAGCAGTACTTC.